What follows is one TCR beta chain and its context. There are a few counts of this clonotype. The clone's antigen remains unknown. No qualities accompany the bases; no much larger clone lies one base away. The protocol used for the library was RT-PCR. The sequencing machine was an Illumina HiSeq 2500. The public sequencing data were trimmed at Q25 with fastp and processed into clonotypes with MiXCR by TCRdb, which kept only in-frame beta chains. Every CDR3 protein is listed once, alongside the most common genes and DNA of its rows. For this sample there are about 300,000 distinct CDR3 sequences; just over 20% appear just once. The ten largest clones add up to about 10% of the sample. The data derive from a study of response to subunit inactivated influenza vaccine (dated by TCRdb to 2017 to 2018). Looking at the study overall: To follow how T cells responded to a trivalent subunit inactivated influenza vaccine, the researchers relied on deep quantitative profiling of the T cell receptor repertoire. Study-level results and caveats: According to the authors, only a limited number of new T cells may be recruited by each seasonal influenza vaccination.

Trimming accounts for 6 bases at V and 2 bases at J, while the number of junction bases matched to no gene is 6. Taken from cysteine to phenylalanine, the CDR3 has 15 residues. The retained sequence is limited to the CDR3, 45 bases, with the frame set at the first base. This sequence originates from a man between 50 and 75 years old who received an inactivated influenza vaccine. Donor details come from another sample of the same person, matched by shared clones. Sequencing used PBMCs from blood, obtained approximately 22 months after vaccination. The sequence joins TRBV12-3 or TRBV12-4 to TRBJ2-3, with 9 junctional bases fitting TRBD1. The CDR3 region: CASSLGQGITDTQYF. The bases are TGTGCCAGCAGCCTGGGACAGGGAATCACAGATACGCAGTATTTT.